This TCR beta chain emerged from a study of radiotherapy plus CTLA-4 blockade in lung cancer. Overall study context: There were objective responses in 18% of patients, and 31% had disease control.

The assay was immunoSEQ multiplex PCR, and TCRdb's table has in-frame clones only and misses some. The sample carries over 60,000 clones, around nine tenths recorded once. Study-wide results and limits: Alongside interferon-beta, early blood T cell clone dynamics were reportedly the best predictor of response. In blood, after radiotherapy plus ipilimumab, tumor-derived TCR clones expanded.

Points on this clone: Antigen unknown.

In chemo-refractory metastatic non-small-cell lung cancer, patients got ipilimumab CTLA-4 blockade together with focal radiation. This receptor was identified in a human donor with non-small cell lung cancer that progressed on radiotherapy plus ipilimumab. The specimen comprised peripheral blood, sampled from a patient treated with radiotherapy plus ipilimumab.

CDR3 nucleotides: TGCGCCAGCAGCCAAGATCGGCAGGGGAACACTGAAGCTTTCTTT. Protein sequence: CASSQDRQGNTEAFF. This chain uses TRBV4-1 with TRBJ1-1, with D tentatively TRBD1 (5 bases). Looked up from germline, CDR1 is MGHRA and CDR2 is YSYEKL. Deletions cut 0 bases from V and 1 base from J, with 9 bases between. This CDR3 comprises 15 residues.